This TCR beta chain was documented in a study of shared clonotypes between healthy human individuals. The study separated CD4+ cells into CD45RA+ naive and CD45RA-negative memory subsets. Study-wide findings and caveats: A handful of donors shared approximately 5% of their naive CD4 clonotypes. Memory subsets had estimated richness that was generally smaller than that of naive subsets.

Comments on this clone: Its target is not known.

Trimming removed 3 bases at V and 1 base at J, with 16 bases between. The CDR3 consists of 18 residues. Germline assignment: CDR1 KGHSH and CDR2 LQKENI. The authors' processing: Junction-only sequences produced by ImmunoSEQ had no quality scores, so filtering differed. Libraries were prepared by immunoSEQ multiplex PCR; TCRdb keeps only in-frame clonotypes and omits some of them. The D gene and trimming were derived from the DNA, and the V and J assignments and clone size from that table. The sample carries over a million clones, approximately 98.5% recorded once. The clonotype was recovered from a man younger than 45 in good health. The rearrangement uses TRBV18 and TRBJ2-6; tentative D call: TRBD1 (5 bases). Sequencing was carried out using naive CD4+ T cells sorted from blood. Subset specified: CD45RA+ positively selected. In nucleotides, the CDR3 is TGTGCCAGCTCACCGAGGTTTCAGGGTGCTTCTGGGGCCAACGTCCTGACTTTC. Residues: CASSPRFQGASGANVLTF.